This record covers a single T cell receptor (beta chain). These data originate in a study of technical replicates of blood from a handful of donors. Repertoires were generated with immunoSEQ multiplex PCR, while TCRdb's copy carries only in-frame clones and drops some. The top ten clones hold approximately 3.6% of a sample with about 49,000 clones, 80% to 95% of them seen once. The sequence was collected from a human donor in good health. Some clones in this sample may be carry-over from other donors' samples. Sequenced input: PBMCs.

The CDR3 DNA reads TGTGCCAGCAGAAGTCGACAGGGGAACACTGAAGCTTTCTTT. Translation: CASRSRQGNTEAFF. The chain combines TRBV2 with TRBJ1-1; 7 positions match TRBD1. The CDR3 is 14 residues long. CDR1 SNHLY and CDR2 FYNNEI come from the germline V gene. V shed 6 bases, J shed 1 base, and the junction held 5 bases outside the gene matches.